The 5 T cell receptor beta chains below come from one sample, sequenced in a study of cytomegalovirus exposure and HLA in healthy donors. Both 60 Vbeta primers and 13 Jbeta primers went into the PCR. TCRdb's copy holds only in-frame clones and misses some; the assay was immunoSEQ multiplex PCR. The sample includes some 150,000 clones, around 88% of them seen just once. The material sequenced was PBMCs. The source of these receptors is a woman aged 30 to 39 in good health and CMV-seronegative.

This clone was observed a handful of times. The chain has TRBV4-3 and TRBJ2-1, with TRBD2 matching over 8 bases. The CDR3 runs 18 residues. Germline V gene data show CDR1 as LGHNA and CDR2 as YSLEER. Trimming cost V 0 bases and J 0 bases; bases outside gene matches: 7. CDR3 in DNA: TGCGCCAGCAGCCAAGATTGGGTAGCGGGGACCTCCTACAATGAGCAGTTCTTC. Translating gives CASSQDWVAGTSYNEQFF.

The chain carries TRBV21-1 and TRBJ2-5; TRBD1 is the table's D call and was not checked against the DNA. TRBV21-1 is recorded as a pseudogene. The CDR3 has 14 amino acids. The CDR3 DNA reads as TGTGCCAGCAGCAAAACAGGGGGCGCGGAGACCCAGTACTTC. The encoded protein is CASSKTGGAETQYF.

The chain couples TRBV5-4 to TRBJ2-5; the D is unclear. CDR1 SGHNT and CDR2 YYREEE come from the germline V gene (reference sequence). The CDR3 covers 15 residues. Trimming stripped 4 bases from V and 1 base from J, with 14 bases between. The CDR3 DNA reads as TGTGCCAGCAGCCCCCCTTGGGCCCTCCAAGAGACCCAGTACTTC. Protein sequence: CASSPPWALQETQYF.

CDR3 DNA sequence: TGTGCCAGCAGCACCACAGGGATTGGAAACACCATATATTTT. It encodes CASSTTGIGNTIYF. This sequence joins TRBV7-9 and TRBJ1-3; D is possibly TRBD1 (6 bases). This CDR3 has 14 residues. Per germline, CDR1 SEHNR and CDR2 FQNEAQ (reference sequence). V was pared by 5 bases and J by 3 bases, with 11 bases between.

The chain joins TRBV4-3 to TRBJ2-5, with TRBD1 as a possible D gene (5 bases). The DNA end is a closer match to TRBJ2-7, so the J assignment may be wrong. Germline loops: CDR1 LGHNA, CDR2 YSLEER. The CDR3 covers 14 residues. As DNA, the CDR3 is TGCGCCAGCAGCCAAATAAGGGGTACGGGCGAGCAGTACTTC. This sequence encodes CASSQIRGTGEQYF.